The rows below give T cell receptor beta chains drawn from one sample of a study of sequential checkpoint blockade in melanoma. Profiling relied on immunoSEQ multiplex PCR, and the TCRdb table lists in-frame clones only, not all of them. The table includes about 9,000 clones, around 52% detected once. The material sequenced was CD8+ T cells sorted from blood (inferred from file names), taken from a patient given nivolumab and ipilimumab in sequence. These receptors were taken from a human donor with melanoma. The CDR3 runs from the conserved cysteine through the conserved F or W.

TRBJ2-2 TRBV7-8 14 CASTLQGLGGELFF
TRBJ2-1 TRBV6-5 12 CASQGSYNEQFF
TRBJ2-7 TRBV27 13 CASTGTGLYEQYF
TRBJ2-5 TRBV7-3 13 CASSGQGGETQYF
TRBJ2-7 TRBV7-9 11 CASSTEYEQYF
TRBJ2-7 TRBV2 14 CASSDRVYSFEQYF
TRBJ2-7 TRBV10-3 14 CASSYSEESYEQYF
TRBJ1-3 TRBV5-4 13 CASSLNRGNTIYF
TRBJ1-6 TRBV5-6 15 CASSQYRGSGSPLHF
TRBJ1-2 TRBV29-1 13 CSVESGDSYGYTF
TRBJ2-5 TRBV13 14 CASSLQQGGGTQYF
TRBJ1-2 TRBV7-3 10 CASSLGGPTF
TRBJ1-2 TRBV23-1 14 CASSQDPAGDGYTF
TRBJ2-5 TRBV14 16 CASSQEWRGGQETRYF
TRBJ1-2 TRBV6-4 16 CASSDSTGGETNGYTF
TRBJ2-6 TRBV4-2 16 CASSLAEISGANVLTF
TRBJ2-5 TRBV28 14 CASRNRGLQETQYF
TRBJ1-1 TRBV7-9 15 CASSNRDSSFAEAFF
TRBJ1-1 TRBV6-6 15 CASGGGQQPNTEAFF
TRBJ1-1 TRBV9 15 CASSGAPRMTTEAFF
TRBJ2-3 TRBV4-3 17 CASSQVEREWNTDTQYF
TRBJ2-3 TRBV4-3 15 CASSHDIGRTDTQYF
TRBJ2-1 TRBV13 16 CASSPRGTALYNEQFF
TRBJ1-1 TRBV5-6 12 CASTTGGTEAFF
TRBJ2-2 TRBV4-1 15 CASSETSTNTGELFF
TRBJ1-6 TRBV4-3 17 CASSQDAGSSYNSPLHF
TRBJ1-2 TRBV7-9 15 CASSLGTGAPYGYTF
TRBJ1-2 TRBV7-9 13 CASSLGTGDGYTF
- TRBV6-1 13 CASSYLIPNEQYF
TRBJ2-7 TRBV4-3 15 CASSQHGTGTYEQYF
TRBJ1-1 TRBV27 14 CASSFGGFVSEAFF
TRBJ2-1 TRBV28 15 CASSLGEAPYNEQFF
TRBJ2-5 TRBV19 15 CASSSTGAQRETQYF
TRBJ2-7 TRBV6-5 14 CASSESVVRYEQYF
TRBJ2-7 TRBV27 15 CASSLGQASSYEQYF
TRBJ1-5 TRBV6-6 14 CASSYGRGTQPQHF
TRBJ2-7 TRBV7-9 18 CASSFASRGLAGAYEQYF
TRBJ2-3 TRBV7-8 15 CASSLFAGMTDTQYF
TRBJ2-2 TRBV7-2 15 CASSFSGSGTGELFF
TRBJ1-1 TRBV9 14 CASSEGQGRGMELF
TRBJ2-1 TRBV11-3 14 CASRTSGGANEQFF
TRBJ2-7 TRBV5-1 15 CASSEIGTGGYEQYF
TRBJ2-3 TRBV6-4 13 CASSRSSTDTQYF
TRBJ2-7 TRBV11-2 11 CASSLPGEQYF
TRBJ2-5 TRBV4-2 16 CASSQSTSGRLETQYF
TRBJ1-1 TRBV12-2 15 CASSLEHAEGTEAFF
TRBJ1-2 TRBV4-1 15 CASSQDSSGYYGYTF
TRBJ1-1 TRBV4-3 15 CASSQDYRGYTEAFF
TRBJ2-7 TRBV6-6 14 CASSSDRAENEQYF
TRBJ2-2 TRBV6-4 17 CASSDVPGTGSTGELFF
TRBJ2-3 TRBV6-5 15 CASSQREGGADTQYF